This passage covers 25 T cell receptor beta chains from one sample sequenced in a study of Graves' ophthalmopathy and Graves' hyperthyroidism. The study amplified TCR beta CDR3 regions using RNA transcripts. HTBI primers were employed in first-round RT-PCR, then a second-round multiplex PCR followed. TCRdb recomputed calls from the multiplex PCR reads with MiXCR, one row per CDR3 protein. The sample includes about 640,000 distinct CDR3 sequences, just over 40% of them seen just once. The sample comprised peripheral blood. These TCRs come from an adult man with Graves' ophthalmopathy.

The rearrangement uses TRBV10-2 and TRBJ1-1; D remains unclear. CDR3 length: 12 amino acids. CDR1 is WSHSY, CDR2 SAAADI, per germline. Trimming stripped 0 bases from V and 8 bases from J, with 7 bases between. The DNA for the CDR3 is TGCGCCAGCAGTGAGTCGAGTGGAGAAGCTTTCTTT. This gives the protein CASSESSGEAFF.

The chain combines TRBV25-1 with TRBJ1-5; possibly TRBD1 for D (6 bases). V was cut by 1 base and J by 14 bases, with 24 bases left in between. The germline V gene has CDR1 MGHDK and CDR2 SYGVNS. The CDR3 spans 16 residues. DNA for the CDR3: TGTGCCAGCAGTGAATGGGGCGGCAGGGGAACGAGCTACGAGCATTTT. Encoded protein: CASSEWGGRGTSYEHF.

CDR3 residues: CASSLKPPGGLTETQYF. The DNA for the CDR3 is TGTGCCAGCAGCTTAAAGCCCCCAGGGGGCTTAACGGAGACCCAGTACTTC. The chain recombines TRBV7-9 with TRBJ2-5; 8 bases line up with TRBD1. This CDR3 comprises 17 residues. Losses at the gene ends were 2 bases for V and 5 bases for J; bases not matched to a gene: 13. Germline CDR1 is SEHNR and CDR2 is FQNEAQ (reference sequence).

This rearrangement joins TRBV19 to TRBJ2-2, with TRBD2 as a possible D gene (5 bases). Looked up from germline, CDR1 is LNHDA and CDR2 is SQIVND (reference sequence). V lost 1 base to trimming and J lost 5 bases, with 8 bases between them. This CDR3 comprises 14 residues. Here the CDR3 DNA reads TGTGCCAGTAGTATAGCGGGAATGACCGGGGAGCTGTTTTTT. This translates into CASSIAGMTGELFF.

The J gene is TRBJ2-5, the V gene TRBV29-1; 13 bases map to TRBD2. The length of the CDR3 is 14 residues. V lost 8 bases to trimming and J lost 0 bases; unmatched junction nucleotides: 3. Germline V gene lookup returns CDR1 SQVTM and CDR2 ANQGSEA. Written as DNA, the CDR3 is TGCAGCTTCGGACTAGCGGGGGACCAAGAGACCCAGTACTTC. Translated: CSFGLAGDQETQYF.

V is TRBV29-1 and J is TRBJ2-6, with a tentative D call TRBD2 (7 bases). CDR3 size: 17 residues. Deletions cut 8 bases from V and 0 bases from J, with 20 bases between. Germline V gene sequence: CDR1 SQVTM, CDR2 ANQGSEA. The CDR3 nucleotides read TGCAGCAAGATCGGATCGGGGGGCCTCTCTGGGGCCAACGTCCTGACTTTC. Residues: CSKIGSGGLSGANVLTF.

This clonotype came up many times. The V gene is TRBV12-3 or TRBV12-4, the J gene TRBJ1-2; D perhaps matches TRBD1 (5 bases). With 1 base removed from V and 3 bases from J, the gap between germline ends came to 9 bases. This CDR3 spans 14 amino acids. Here the CDR3 DNA reads TGTGCCAGCAGTTTAGGGAGACAGCACTATGGCTACACCTTC. Protein sequence: CASSLGRQHYGYTF.

The rearrangement uses TRBV4-3 and TRBJ1-6, with TRBD1 matching 7 bases. From germline, CDR1 is LGHNA and CDR2 YSLEER. V lost 1 base and J lost 5; bases outside the gene matches: 8. The CDR3 contains 17 residues. The DNA of the CDR3 is TGCGCCAGCAGCCAAGTTCTTAGGAGGGGGCATAATTCACCCCTCCACTTT. Protein sequence: CASSQVLRRGHNSPLHF.

CDR3 sequence reads: CSAQTGNTEAFF. The CDR3 DNA reads TGCAGTGCACAGACAGGGAACACTGAAGCTTTCTTT. The chain couples TRBV20-1 to TRBJ1-1, with a possible D match to TRBD1 (6 bases). The CDR3 length is 12 residues. CDR1 is DFQATT, CDR2 SNEGSKA, per germline (reference sequence). The ends were cut back, 6 bases at V and 1 base at J, with 9 bases in the middle.

Many counts were recorded for this clonotype. The chain has TRBV11-2 and TRBJ2-7; D uncertain. This CDR3 contains 12 residues. The germline V and J ends were trimmed by 0 bases and 8 bases, with 8 bases remaining between them. CDR1 and CDR2 from the germline V gene are SGHAT and FQNNGV. This CDR3 is CASSLDLGKQYF. CDR3 nucleotide sequence: TGTGCCAGCAGCTTAGATCTGGGCAAGCAGTACTTC.

The chain has TRBV11-3 and TRBJ2-7; 8 nucleotides line up with TRBD1. The V and J ends lost 3 bases and 2 bases, in that order; junction bases with no gene match: 6. Germline values: CDR1 SGHNT, CDR2 YENEEA. The CDR3 is made up of 15 amino acids. CDR3 loop: CASSLRTGPTYEQYF. The CDR3 bases are TGTGCCAGCAGCTTGCGGACAGGGCCTACCTACGAGCAGTACTTC.

The chain employs TRBV12-3 or TRBV12-4 and TRBJ2-3, with a tentative D call TRBD1 (6 bases). Trimming took off 3 bases at V and 1 base at J, with 14 bases between the two ends. This CDR3 spans 16 amino acids. This chain's CDR3 is CASSLGALLGTDTQYF. Here the CDR3 DNA reads TGTGCCAGCAGTTTGGGGGCGCTACTTGGCACAGATACGCAGTATTTT.

The sample holds many counts of this clonotype. The chain combines TRBV6-5 with TRBJ2-7; the match to TRBD1 covers 10 bases. The ends lost 5 bases at V and 11 bases at J; junction bases unmatched: 6. CDR3 length: 12 amino acids. In germline, CDR1 is MNHEY, CDR2 SVGAGI. The CDR3 region has the DNA TGTGCCAGCAGTGCGGGACAGGGGAAGGAGTACTTC. Translation: CASSAGQGKEYF.

In the case of this clonotype: One junction end disagrees with the germline gene, perhaps due to a read error. The chain joins TRBV25-1 to TRBJ2-2; D not resolved. CDR3 length: 16 amino acids. Germline V CDR1 and CDR2: MGHDK, SYGVNS. Written as DNA, the CDR3 is TGTGCCAGCAGTTTATTGCGCCGAACGAAAACCGGGGAGCTGTTTTTT. Translated: CASSLLRRTKTGELFF.

This clonotype was recorded a few times. The genes are TRBV30 and TRBJ1-2; 7 bases map to TRBD1. The CDR3 runs to 13 residues. Germline V gene data show CDR1 as GTSNPN and CDR2 as SVGIG (reference sequence). J lost 2 bases, V lost 4 bases, and 4 bases had no gene match. The CDR3 coding sequence is TGTGCCTGGACTCGGGACAGAAACTATGGCTACACCTTC. Amino acids: CAWTRDRNYGYTF.

Points on this clonotype: Since a much larger clone is just one base distant, this may be a read error. This chain uses TRBV7-8 with TRBJ2-7, with unresolved D. This CDR3 is built from 13 residues. Germline values: CDR1 SGHVS, CDR2 FQNEAQ. V was shortened by 4 bases and J by 0 bases, with 7 bases between the two germline ends. The DNA of the CDR3 is TGTGCCAGCAGCTCCCTTTACTCCTACGAGCAGTACTTC. This translates into CASSSLYSYEQYF. The full variable domain, its missing parts supplied by reference TRBV7-8 and TRBJ2-7, is GAGVSQSPRYKVAKRGQDVALRCDPISGHVSLFWYQQALGQGPEFLTYFQNEAQLDKSGLPSDRFFAERPEGSVSTLKIQRTQQEDSAVYLCASSSLYSYEQYFGPGTRLTVT.

This clonotype has ten or more counts. CDR3 nucleotides: TGCGCCAGCAGTGGACAGGGAGTATATGGCTACACCTTC. Translating it yields CASSGQGVYGYTF. The chain couples TRBV10-2 to TRBJ1-2; the match to TRBD1 covers 7 bases. In germline, CDR1 is WSHSY, CDR2 SAAADI. The CDR3 length is 13 residues. Trimming removed 4 bases from V and 5 bases from J; junction bases left unmatched: 4.

Remarks on this clonotype: Since a much larger clone is just one base distant, this may be a read error. CDR3 coding DNA: TGTGCCAGCAGCCCCCGGGACAGGGTCAACTATGGCTACACCTTC. Translating it yields CASSPRDRVNYGYTF. This chain connects TRBV24-1 to TRBJ1-2, with TRBD1 matching 9 bases. Losses at the gene ends were 11 bases for V and 2 bases for J; bases not matched to a gene: 11. Germline V gene sequence: CDR1 KGHDR, CDR2 SFDVKD. This CDR3 has 15 amino acids.

V is TRBV29-1 and J is TRBJ1-1; tentatively, D is TRBD1 (6 bases). There are 14 residues in the CDR3. Germline-derived CDR1 and CDR2 are SQVTM and ANQGSEA. The V and J ends lost 4 bases and 0 bases respectively, with 12 bases between them. CDR3 DNA: TGCAGCGTTGGCTTGACAGGAATGAACACTGAAGCTTTCTTT. It codes for CSVGLTGMNTEAFF.

In this sample, this clonotype turned up a few times. V gene TRBV10-3 combines with J gene TRBJ2-3, with D tentatively TRBD2 (6 bases). Germline-derived CDR1 and CDR2 are ENHRY and SYGVKD. This CDR3 has 13 amino acids. V was pared by 10 bases and J by 3 bases, with 14 bases between. CDR3 sequence reads: CATGGDPTDTQYF. CDR3 DNA sequence: TGTGCCACCGGAGGGGACCCGACAGATACGCAGTATTTT.

This clonotype was picked up a small number of times. The V gene is TRBV4-2, the J gene TRBJ1-2; D is undetermined. The ends were cut back, 0 bases at V and 4 bases at J, with 15 bases in the middle. Germline CDR1 LGHNA, CDR2 YNFKEQ. This CDR3 has 16 amino acids. The CDR3 spells CASSQELRGRSYGYTF. In nucleotides, the CDR3 is TGTGCCAGCAGCCAAGAACTACGGGGTAGGAGCTATGGCTACACCTTC.

The genes are TRBV9 and TRBJ1-2, with D possibly matching TRBD1 (6 bases). V was trimmed by 2 bases and J by 4 bases, leaving 12 bases between them. CDR1 is SGDLS and CDR2 is YYNGEE in the germline V gene. The CDR3 runs to 14 residues. CDR3 in amino acids: CASSVSGTRYGYTF. In DNA, the CDR3 is TGTGCCAGCAGCGTTTCCGGGACACGCTATGGCTACACCTTC.

In regard to this clonotype: A read error is possible here, since a much larger clone lies one base away. J is TRBJ1-1 and V is TRBV20-1; D ambiguous. Germline loops: CDR1 DFQATT, CDR2 SNEGSKA (reference sequence). CDR3 size: 14 residues. For the CDR3, the DNA is TGCAGTGCTGTGCCCGCCGGTTACAACACTGGAGCTTTCTTT. Protein sequence: CSAVPAGYNTGAFF.

In this sample, this clonotype turned up many times. The chain has TRBV11-3 and TRBJ2-2; no reliable D call. The CDR3 covers 12 residues. Trimming left V 7 bases short and J 10 bases short, with 13 bases between. Germline lookup yields CDR1 SGHNT and CDR2 YENEEA. Here the CDR3 reads CASMTNYEELFF. DNA for the CDR3: TGTGCCAGCATGACCAACTACGAGGAGCTGTTTTTT.

This clonotype was seen ten or more times. The rearrangement uses TRBV6-1 and TRBJ1-2, with D unresolved. Per the germline V gene, CDR1 is MNHNS and CDR2 is SASEGT. The CDR3 is 13 amino acids. The V end was cut by 7 bases, the J end by 2 bases, with 11 bases between. CDR3 in DNA: TGTGCCAGCATTCAGGTGGGAAACTATGGCTACACCTTC. This encodes CASIQVGNYGYTF.